Listed below are T cell receptor beta chains from one sample, sequenced in a study of blood T cell repertoires in COVID-19. Only in-frame clones appear in the TCRdb table, and some are missing; sequencing was by immunoSEQ multiplex PCR. Among 310,000 or so clones listed, more than 75% were seen once. The sequenced sample was peripheral blood. The receptors come from a woman between 45 and 60 years old with active or convalescent COVID-19. Both conserved end residues are part of each CDR3. Each record gives: CDR3 DNA, CDR3 protein, D gene, V gene, J gene, clone size. A D gene is named only where the DNA matches it firmly. Where a row states a size, it is once, few, many or the class of an expanded clone; other rows omit it.

CDR3 DNA: TGTGCCATCAGGGCGGGTTTCAATCAGCCCCAGCATTTT
CDR3 protein: CAIRAGFNQPQHF
D gene: NA
V gene: TRBV10-3
J gene: TRBJ1-5
clone size: few

CDR3 DNA: TGTGCCAGCAGTACCTCGGGACTAGCGGGAGGTGAGGCCTACGAGCAGTACTTC
CDR3 protein: CASSTSGLAGGEAYEQYF
D gene: TRBD2
V gene: TRBV28
J gene: TRBJ2-7
clone size: NA

CDR3 DNA: TGTGCCACCAGCAGAGATTCCCTGTCCTATAATTCACCCCTCCACTTT
CDR3 protein: CATSRDSLSYNSPLHF
D gene: NA
V gene: TRBV15
J gene: TRBJ1-6
clone size: NA

CDR3 DNA: TGTGCCTGGAACCAGGGGGCTTACGAGCAGTACTTC
CDR3 protein: CAWNQGAYEQYF
D gene: TRBD1
V gene: TRBV30
J gene: TRBJ2-7
clone size: NA

CDR3 DNA: TGTGCCAGCAGTCAGGGGGCAGATACGCAGTATTTT
CDR3 protein: CASSQGADTQYF
D gene: TRBD1
V gene: TRBV5-4
J gene: TRBJ2-3
clone size: NA

CDR3 DNA: TGTGCCCTACCTCTCCCCCTCCACTTT
CDR3 protein: CALPLPLHF
D gene: NA
V gene: TRBV30
J gene: TRBJ1-6
clone size: NA

CDR3 DNA: TGTGCCAGCTCACCCCCTTTGAACACTGAAGCTTTCTTT
CDR3 protein: CASSPPLNTEAFF
D gene: NA
V gene: TRBV18
J gene: TRBJ1-1
clone size: NA

CDR3 DNA: TGTGCCAGCAGCTTGGGAGCGACAGGGCGGAACACTGAAGCTTTCTTT
CDR3 protein: CASSLGATGRNTEAFF
D gene: TRBD1
V gene: TRBV5-8
J gene: TRBJ1-1
clone size: NA

CDR3 DNA: TGTGCCAGCAGTGATCCGAGACAGGGGAACACTGAAGCTTTCTTT
CDR3 protein: CASSDPRQGNTEAFF
D gene: TRBD1
V gene: TRBV25-1
J gene: TRBJ1-1
clone size: NA

CDR3 DNA: TGCAGCGTCGAGGGACGGGGGGTACGACTGAACACTGAAGCTTTCTTT
CDR3 protein: CSVEGRGVRLNTEAFF
D gene: NA
V gene: TRBV29-1
J gene: TRBJ1-1
clone size: NA

CDR3 DNA: TGTGCCAGCAGTCGGGCGACTAGCGGGGGGAATGAGCAGTTCTTC
CDR3 protein: CASSRATSGGNEQFF
D gene: TRBD2
V gene: TRBV5-4
J gene: TRBJ2-1
clone size: NA

CDR3 DNA: TGCGCCAGCAGCCCAGACAGGGTCACTGAAGCTTTCTTT
CDR3 protein: CASSPDRVTEAFF
D gene: TRBD1
V gene: TRBV5-1
J gene: TRBJ1-1
clone size: NA

CDR3 DNA: TGTGCCAGCAGTTTATTGGCGGGAGGAAAGTACGAGCAGTACTTC
CDR3 protein: CASSLLAGGKYEQYF
D gene: TRBD2
V gene: TRBV27
J gene: TRBJ2-7
clone size: NA

CDR3 DNA: TGTGCCAGTAGTATAATATCCCTCAATGAGCAGTTCTTC
CDR3 protein: CASSIISLNEQFF
D gene: NA
V gene: TRBV19
J gene: TRBJ2-1
clone size: NA

CDR3 DNA: TGCGCCAGCAGCCAAGATAGAATTAGGACAGCGAACACTGAAGCTTTCTTT
CDR3 protein: CASSQDRIRTANTEAFF
D gene: NA
V gene: TRBV4-1
J gene: TRBJ1-1
clone size: NA

CDR3 DNA: TGTGCCAGCAGCCATCCCACAGGGTTGAAGAACACTGAAGCTTTCTTT
CDR3 protein: CASSHPTGLKNTEAFF
D gene: NA
V gene: TRBV3-1/TRBV3-2
J gene: TRBJ1-1
clone size: NA

CDR3 DNA: TGTGCCAGCAGTCTGACAGGGGATGAGCAGTTCTTC
CDR3 protein: CASSLTGDEQFF
D gene: TRBD1
V gene: TRBV6-5
J gene: TRBJ2-1
clone size: NA

CDR3 DNA: TGTGCCAGCAGTTACGGGCCTGGGTCACCCCTCCACTTT
CDR3 protein: CASSYGPGSPLHF
D gene: NA
V gene: TRBV6-2/TRBV6-3
J gene: TRBJ1-6
clone size: few

CDR3 DNA: TGTGCCAGTAGTATAGACCACAACCGGGACAGCAATTTTAATGAGCAGTTCTTC
CDR3 protein: CASSIDHNRDSNFNEQFF
D gene: TRBD1
V gene: TRBV19
J gene: TRBJ2-1
clone size: NA

CDR3 DNA: TGTGCCAGCAGCTGGACTAGCGGGGGGGAGGGTGAGCAGTTCTTC
CDR3 protein: CASSWTSGGEGEQFF
D gene: TRBD2
V gene: TRBV11-1
J gene: TRBJ2-1
clone size: NA

CDR3 DNA: TGTGCCATCAGTGAGTCTGCTGGGACAGGGAGAAATGAAAAACTGTTTTTT
CDR3 protein: CAISESAGTGRNEKLFF
D gene: TRBD1
V gene: TRBV10-3
J gene: TRBJ1-4
clone size: NA

CDR3 DNA: TGTGCCAGCAGCTTAGGGGACAGGGCTTCCTACGAGCAGTACTTC
CDR3 protein: CASSLGDRASYEQYF
D gene: TRBD1
V gene: TRBV7-3
J gene: TRBJ2-7
clone size: once

CDR3 DNA: TGTGCCTGGAGTGTACAACTAGCGGGAGGCAATGAGCAGTTCTTC
CDR3 protein: CAWSVQLAGGNEQFF
D gene: TRBD2
V gene: TRBV30
J gene: TRBJ2-1
clone size: NA

CDR3 DNA: TGTGCCAGCAGCTTTCAAGGGGGAAGTTCACCCCTCCACTTT
CDR3 protein: CASSFQGGSSPLHF
D gene: NA
V gene: TRBV7-8
J gene: TRBJ1-6
clone size: NA

CDR3 DNA: TGTGCCAGCAGCTCCTCGACCGGGACTAGCGGGAACGGCTACGAGCAGTACTTC
CDR3 protein: CASSSSTGTSGNGYEQYF
D gene: TRBD2
V gene: TRBV13
J gene: TRBJ2-7
clone size: NA

CDR3 DNA: TGTGCCAGCAAGGGGCTTAACTATGGCTACACCTTC
CDR3 protein: CASKGLNYGYTF
D gene: NA
V gene: TRBV12-3/TRBV12-4
J gene: TRBJ1-2
clone size: NA

CDR3 DNA: TGTGCCAGCAGCCAGGGGACAGGGGGCAGAGGATCCTACGAGCAGTACTTC
CDR3 protein: CASSQGTGGRGSYEQYF
D gene: TRBD1
V gene: TRBV4-2
J gene: TRBJ2-7
clone size: NA

CDR3 DNA: TGTGCCAGCAGCTTATGGGGTAGCGGGGCCACAGATACGCAGTATTTT
CDR3 protein: CASSLWGSGATDTQYF
D gene: TRBD2
V gene: TRBV7-3
J gene: TRBJ2-3
clone size: NA

CDR3 DNA: TGTGCCAGCAGTGCCGGACAGTTTGGAAACACCATATATTTT
CDR3 protein: CASSAGQFGNTIYF
D gene: NA
V gene: TRBV25-1
J gene: TRBJ1-3
clone size: few

CDR3 DNA: TGTGCCAGCACGTCCGGGGGGTACGGGAACACTGAAGCTTTCTTT
CDR3 protein: CASTSGGYGNTEAFF
D gene: NA
V gene: TRBV6-6
J gene: TRBJ1-1
clone size: NA

CDR3 DNA: TGTGCCACCAGTAACAGGGCGAACACCGGGGAGCTGTTTTTT
CDR3 protein: CATSNRANTGELFF
D gene: NA
V gene: TRBV24-1
J gene: TRBJ2-2
clone size: NA

CDR3 DNA: TGTGCCAGCAGCGTCGGGACTAGCGGGAGCGGCGATGAGCAGTTCTTC
CDR3 protein: CASSVGTSGSGDEQFF
D gene: TRBD2
V gene: TRBV9
J gene: TRBJ2-1
clone size: once

CDR3 DNA: TGTGCCAGCAGTTTAAGGAGCGGGAGTACCGATACGCAGTATTTT
CDR3 protein: CASSLRSGSTDTQYF
D gene: TRBD2
V gene: TRBV27
J gene: TRBJ2-3
clone size: NA

CDR3 DNA: TGTGCCAGCAGTTTAAGTCCAGACTCTAACTATGGCTACACCTTC
CDR3 protein: CASSLSPDSNYGYTF
D gene: NA
V gene: TRBV28
J gene: TRBJ1-2
clone size: NA

CDR3 DNA: TGTGCCAGCAGCTTAGCTACAGGAGGGGTTACTGAAGCTTTCTTT
CDR3 protein: CASSLATGGVTEAFF
D gene: NA
V gene: TRBV7-9
J gene: TRBJ1-1
clone size: NA

CDR3 DNA: TGTGCCAGGCCTAGGACAGGGGACGAGCAGTACTTC
CDR3 protein: CARPRTGDEQYF
D gene: TRBD1
V gene: TRBV27
J gene: TRBJ2-7
clone size: few

CDR3 DNA: TGTGCCAGCAGCAAAAGACGGACTAGCGGGAGTCTGGGTGGGGAGACCCAGTACTTC
CDR3 protein: CASSKRRTSGSLGGETQYF
D gene: NA
V gene: TRBV21-1
J gene: TRBJ2-5
clone size: NA

CDR3 DNA: TGTGCCAGCAGTTACCCCCTAGTAGGGGCCTACGAGCAGTACTTC
CDR3 protein: CASSYPLVGAYEQYF
D gene: NA
V gene: TRBV6-2/TRBV6-3
J gene: TRBJ2-7
clone size: NA

CDR3 DNA: TGTGCCAGCTCAGCGGGACCAGGAGATTCACCCCTCCACTTT
CDR3 protein: CASSAGPGDSPLHF
D gene: NA
V gene: TRBV18
J gene: TRBJ1-6
clone size: NA

CDR3 DNA: TGCGCCAGCAGCCGAAACCGACTAGCGGGAGTTTCTAGGGAGCTGTTTTTT
CDR3 protein: CASSRNRLAGVSRELFF
D gene: TRBD2
V gene: TRBV4-1
J gene: TRBJ2-2
clone size: NA

CDR3 DNA: TGTGCCAGCAGCTCCAAAAGGCAACAGGGACCTTATAATTCACCCCTCCACTTT
CDR3 protein: CASSSKRQQGPYNSPLHF
D gene: NA
V gene: TRBV7-8
J gene: TRBJ1-6
clone size: few

CDR3 DNA: TGTGCCAGCAGCCACGAACAGGGGGCCACTAATGAAAAACTGTTTTTT
CDR3 protein: CASSHEQGATNEKLFF
D gene: TRBD1
V gene: TRBV4-2
J gene: TRBJ1-4
clone size: few

CDR3 DNA: TGTGCCAGCAGCTTTAGTTCAAACAGGGCTGGGGCCAACGTCCTGACTTTC
CDR3 protein: CASSFSSNRAGANVLTF
D gene: NA
V gene: TRBV5-4
J gene: TRBJ2-6
clone size: NA

CDR3 DNA: TGTGCCAGCAGCTACACAGGGGCAGTCTACGAGCAGTACTTC
CDR3 protein: CASSYTGAVYEQYF
D gene: TRBD1
V gene: TRBV7-9
J gene: TRBJ2-7
clone size: NA